The sequence of this T cell receptor beta chain was determined in a study of OX40 agonist ivuxolimab in advanced cancers. The CDR3 length is 14 residues. Trimming stripped 2 bases from V and 2 bases from J, with 10 bases between. CDR1 SNHLY and CDR2 FYNNEI come from the germline V gene. The repertoire was sequenced with immunoSEQ multiplex PCR; TCRdb's copy has only in-frame clones and lacks some. There are about 66,000 clones in the sample; around 82% occur only once, and about 4.5% lies in the top ten. The specimen was CD4+ or CD8+ T cells sorted from blood, collected in a trial of the OX40 agonist ivuxolimab. This TCR was recovered from an adult with an advanced solid tumor such as melanoma, head and neck, liver or kidney cancer. V gene TRBV2 combines with J gene TRBJ2-7; unclear D gene. The CDR3 region is CASSETWGTYEQYF. In DNA form, the CDR3 reads TGTGCCAGCAGTGAAACGTGGGGTACCTACGAGCAGTACTTC.